This entry lists 24 T cell receptor beta chains sequenced from one sample in a study of T cells in Graves' hyperthyroidism and ophthalmopathy. From RNA transcripts, TCR beta CDR3 regions were amplified. The HTBI primer set drove a first-round RT-PCR of the TCR CDR3. TCRdb analysed the multiplex PCR reads with MiXCR anew, one entry per CDR3 protein. The sample yields roughly 380,000 distinct CDR3 sequences, 11% to 15% seen once. The sample consisted of blood. The source is a woman in her sixties or seventies with Graves' hyperthyroidism.

This chain uses TRBV10-3 with TRBJ1-5, with a tentative D call TRBD1 (6 bases). Germline values: CDR1 ENHRY, CDR2 SYGVKD. CDR3 length: 16 amino acids. V lost 5 bases and J 0 bases, leaving 14 bases between the germline ends. The CDR3 sequence is CAISPTQGNSNQPQHF. The CDR3 DNA reads as TGTGCCATCAGTCCTACACAGGGTAATAGCAATCAGCCCCAGCATTTT.

J is TRBJ2-5 and V is TRBV19; either TRBD1 or TRBD2 may fit D (5 bases each). V was pared by 6 bases and J by 10 bases, with 12 bases between. This CDR3 is 11 amino acids long. Germline values: CDR1 LNHDA, CDR2 SQIVND (reference sequence). CDR3 in amino acids: CASRDPGGQYF. CDR3 bases: TGTGCCAGTAGGGACCCTGGGGGCCAGTACTTC.

This clonotype was seen at least ten times. The chain carries TRBV10-3 and TRBJ1-1, with D maybe TRBD1 (5 bases). Trimming took off 3 bases at V and 0 bases at J, with 8 bases between the two ends. The germline V gene has CDR1 ENHRY and CDR2 SYGVKD. The CDR3 loop spans 14 amino acids. Here the CDR3 DNA reads TGTGCCATCAGTGACGGGGGGGTGAACACTGAAGCTTTCTTT. Residues: CAISDGGVNTEAFF.

This clonotype was counted ten times or more. The chain couples TRBV30 to TRBJ2-7, with D tentatively TRBD2 (6 bases). The CDR3 totals 14 residues. Deletions cut 0 bases from V and 0 bases from J, with 9 bases between. Germline V gives CDR1 GTSNPN, CDR2 SVGIG (reference sequence). CDR3 DNA sequence: TGTGCCTGGAGTGTTGGCGGGGCCTCCTACGAGCAGTACTTC. Amino acids: CAWSVGGASYEQYF.

V is TRBV20-1 and J is TRBJ1-2, with D tentatively TRBD1 (6 bases). Germline V gives CDR1 DFQATT, CDR2 SNEGSKA (reference sequence). Trimming took off 2 bases at V and 4 bases at J, with 11 bases between the two ends. This CDR3 spans 13 amino acids. CDR3 loop: CSARPTGTYGYTF. CDR3 in DNA: TGCAGTGCTAGACCTACAGGGACCTATGGCTACACCTTC.

This clonotype was recorded many times. The chain recombines TRBV11-2 with TRBJ1-1, with unresolved D. This CDR3 has 14 residues. Trimming stripped 1 base from V and 3 bases from J, with 9 bases between. Per the germline V gene, CDR1 is SGHAT and CDR2 is FQNNGV. As DNA, the CDR3 is TGTGCCAGCAGCTTAGCGGGGAGGGACACTGAAGCTTTCTTT. Translated, it gives CASSLAGRDTEAFF.

A few counts support this clonotype. This chain's CDR3 is CASSYSGTGTGDPQYF. The CDR3 coding sequence is TGTGCCAGCAGTTACTCAGGGACAGGGACGGGAGACCCCCAGTACTTC. The J gene is TRBJ2-5, the V gene TRBV6-5; 9 nucleotides match TRBD1. This CDR3 is 16 amino acids long. V shed 0 bases, J shed 9 bases, and the junction held 11 bases outside the gene matches. Germline V gene sequence: CDR1 MNHEY, CDR2 SVGAGI.

This clonotype turned up a few times. CDR3 coding DNA: TGTGCCAGCACCAGAGGGATCCTGAACACTGAAGCTTTCTTT. Encoded protein: CASTRGILNTEAFF. The chain joins TRBV6-2 or TRBV6-3 to TRBJ1-1, with D unclear. Trimming shortened V by 7 bases and J by 0 bases, and 12 bases separated the two germline ends. This CDR3 has 14 amino acids. In germline, CDR1 is MNHEY, CDR2 SVGEGT.

This clonotype was seen repeatedly, ten times or more. This sequence joins TRBV11-2 and TRBJ2-2; 11 bases match TRBD2. This CDR3 region has 16 residues. Germline CDR1 is SGHAT and CDR2 is FQNNGV. J gave up 3 bases and V 6 bases, and 6 bases lay outside the gene matches. The DNA of the CDR3 is TGTGCCAGCAGGTCCCTAGCGGGAGGACACACCGGGGAGCTGTTTTTT. Protein sequence: CASRSLAGGHTGELFF.

There are many counts of this clonotype. This chain joins TRBV28 and TRBJ2-7; weak D call: TRBD1 (5 bases). Trimming removed 5 bases from V and 4 bases from J, with 15 bases in between. In germline, CDR1 is MDHEN, CDR2 SYDVKM. CDR3 size: 14 residues. The CDR3 loop is CASSEDNRIYEQYF. In nucleotides, the CDR3 is TGTGCCAGCAGTGAGGACAATCGCATATACGAGCAGTACTTC.

This clonotype was seen many times. The chain has TRBV13 and TRBJ2-1, with a possible D match to TRBD1 (5 bases). The V end was cut by 2 bases, the J end by 5 bases, with 10 bases between. The germline V gene encodes CDR1 PRHDT and CDR2 FYEKMQ (reference sequence). The CDR3 length is 14 residues. DNA for the CDR3: TGTGCCAGCAGCTTAATACAGGCCGACAATGAGCAGTTCTTC. Translation gives CASSLIQADNEQFF.

This clonotype was recorded many times. The CDR3 DNA reads TGCAGTGCTAGAGATGACGGACAGGGGCGGGATTCACCCCTCCACTTT. This codes for CSARDDGQGRDSPLHF. This sequence joins TRBV20-1 and TRBJ1-6; 9 positions match TRBD1. The CDR3 has 16 residues. Germline assignment: CDR1 DFQATT and CDR2 SNEGSKA (reference sequence). With V trimmed by 0 bases and J by 8 bases, 8 bases remained unmatched.

This clonotype was detected many times. The J gene is TRBJ2-7, the V gene TRBV20-1; no firm D call. Germline CDR1 DFQATT, CDR2 SNEGSKA (reference sequence). The CDR3 spans 15 residues. V shed 0 bases and J shed 6 bases, with 18 bases lying between them. CDR3 protein: CSARDRSSASFEQYF. The DNA of the CDR3 is TGCAGTGCTAGAGATCGTTCCTCGGCCAGTTTCGAGCAGTACTTC.

The genes are TRBV18 and TRBJ1-5; D uncertain. The germline V gene has CDR1 KGHSH and CDR2 LQKENI. Trimming removed 3 bases from V and 0 bases from J, with 12 bases in between. The CDR3 spans 16 residues. CDR3 bases: TGTGCCAGCTCACCGACCCCGGCCTATAGCAATCAGCCCCAGCATTTT. As protein: CASSPTPAYSNQPQHF. Complete variable domain (other parts from reference TRBV18 and TRBJ1-5): NAGVMQNPRHLVRRRGQEARLRCSPMKGHSHVYWYRQLPEEGLKFMVYLQKENIIDESGMPKERFSAEFPKEGPSILRIQQVVRGDSAAYFCASSPTPAYSNQPQHFGDGTRLSIL.

At least ten counts were recorded for this clonotype. The rearrangement joins TRBV11-2 to TRBJ2-1; D ambiguous. The V end lost 2 bases, the J end lost 0 bases, and 5 bases lay between the germline ends. The CDR3 totals 14 residues. CDR1 is SGHAT, CDR2 FQNNGV, per germline. CDR3 protein: CASSLRVSYNEQFF. The CDR3 nucleotides are TGTGCCAGCAGCTTAAGGGTCTCCTACAATGAGCAGTTCTTC.

In this sample, this clonotype turned up many times. The V gene is TRBV2, the J gene TRBJ2-3; TRBD2 aligns across 12 bases. CDR1 and CDR2 from the germline V gene are SNHLY and FYNNEI. Trimming at V came to 2 bases and at J to 6 bases, leaving 6 bases not matched to a gene. CDR3 length: 16 residues. Here the CDR3 reads CASSEPTSGSFDTQYF. As DNA, the CDR3 is TGTGCCAGCAGTGAACCGACTAGCGGGAGTTTCGATACGCAGTATTTT.

This clonotype was picked up many times. This chain links TRBV6-1 with TRBJ2-3; no clear D. The germline gives CDR1 MNHNS, CDR2 SASEGT. Trimming cost V 6 bases and J 2 bases, with 15 bases left between them. The CDR3 covers 15 residues. CDR3 protein: CASSSWSPPTDTQYF. The CDR3 nucleotides are TGTGCCAGCAGCAGCTGGTCACCCCCCACAGATACGCAGTATTTT.

This clonotype has a handful of counts. This chain links TRBV6-2 or TRBV6-3 with TRBJ1-5, with D uncertain. Trimming stripped 5 bases from V and 10 bases from J, with 18 bases between. CDR1 and CDR2 (germline): MNHEY, SVGEGT. This CDR3 has 14 amino acids. In DNA, the CDR3 is TGTGCCAGCAGTCGCCGCGGCCCCTTAACCCCCCAGCATTTT. Amino acid sequence: CASSRRGPLTPQHF.

This clonotype has a count of ten or more. The V and J genes are TRBV19 and TRBJ1-2; 9 nucleotides agree with TRBD1. The germline V gene encodes CDR1 LNHDA and CDR2 SQIVND (reference sequence). V was pared by 5 bases and J by 7 bases, with 5 bases of the junction left unmatched. This CDR3 is 13 amino acids long. The DNA for the CDR3 is TGTGCCAGTAGTCCACAGGGGGCAGGTGGCTACACCTTC. Encoded protein: CASSPQGAGGYTF.

This clonotype was observed a handful of times. V is TRBV3-1 and J is TRBJ2-1, with TRBD1 matching 8 bases. Germline CDR1 and CDR2: LGHDT and YNNKEL (reference sequence). This CDR3 is built from 14 residues. The V segment lost 1 base and the J segment 5 bases; nucleotides outside the gene matches: 1. The CDR3, as DNA: TGTGCCAGCAGCCAAGGGGACAGGAACAATGAGCAGTTCTTC. This encodes CASSQGDRNNEQFF.

In its sample, this clonotype was seen a few times. The J gene is TRBJ1-6, the V gene TRBV20-1; 8 nucleotides align to TRBD1. CDR3 size: 15 residues. Germline trimming cut 0 bases from V and 10 bases from J; bases unmatched to any gene: 8. Germline V gives CDR1 DFQATT, CDR2 SNEGSKA (reference sequence). The CDR3 DNA is TGCAGTGCTAGAGATCTAGCAGGGGGCGAGTCACCCCTCCACTTT. It codes for CSARDLAGGESPLHF.

This clonotype was counted a few times. This rearrangement joins TRBV5-4 to TRBJ1-1; 12 bases agree with TRBD1. There are 17 residues in the CDR3. Germline lookup yields CDR1 SGHNT and CDR2 YYREEE (reference sequence). V lost 4 bases and J lost 1; bases outside the gene matches: 8. CDR3 protein: CASSLRDRGRRNTEAFF. CDR3 nucleotide sequence: TGTGCCAGCAGCCTCCGGGACAGGGGGCGCAGGAACACTGAAGCTTTCTTT.

This chain connects TRBV9 to TRBJ2-3, with D possibly TRBD2 on 5 matching bases. The germline gives CDR1 SGDLS, CDR2 YYNGEE. Deletions cut 4 bases from V and 2 bases from J, with 17 bases between. The CDR3 extends over 16 amino acids. CDR3 bases: TGTGCCAGCAGCCCCGCCGGACGGGGTCACACAGATACGCAGTATTTT. Amino acids: CASSPAGRGHTDTQYF.

This clonotype was counted between two and nine times. The genes are TRBV6-1 and TRBJ1-2; TRBD1 agrees at 8 bases. J was trimmed by 4 bases and V by 6 bases; bases with no gene match: 10. Germline V gene sequence: CDR1 MNHNS, CDR2 SASEGT. The CDR3 has 15 residues. The CDR3 nucleotides read TGTGCCAGCAGCCACTTACAGGGGGTGGGCTATGGCTACACCTTC. Amino acid sequence: CASSHLQGVGYGYTF.